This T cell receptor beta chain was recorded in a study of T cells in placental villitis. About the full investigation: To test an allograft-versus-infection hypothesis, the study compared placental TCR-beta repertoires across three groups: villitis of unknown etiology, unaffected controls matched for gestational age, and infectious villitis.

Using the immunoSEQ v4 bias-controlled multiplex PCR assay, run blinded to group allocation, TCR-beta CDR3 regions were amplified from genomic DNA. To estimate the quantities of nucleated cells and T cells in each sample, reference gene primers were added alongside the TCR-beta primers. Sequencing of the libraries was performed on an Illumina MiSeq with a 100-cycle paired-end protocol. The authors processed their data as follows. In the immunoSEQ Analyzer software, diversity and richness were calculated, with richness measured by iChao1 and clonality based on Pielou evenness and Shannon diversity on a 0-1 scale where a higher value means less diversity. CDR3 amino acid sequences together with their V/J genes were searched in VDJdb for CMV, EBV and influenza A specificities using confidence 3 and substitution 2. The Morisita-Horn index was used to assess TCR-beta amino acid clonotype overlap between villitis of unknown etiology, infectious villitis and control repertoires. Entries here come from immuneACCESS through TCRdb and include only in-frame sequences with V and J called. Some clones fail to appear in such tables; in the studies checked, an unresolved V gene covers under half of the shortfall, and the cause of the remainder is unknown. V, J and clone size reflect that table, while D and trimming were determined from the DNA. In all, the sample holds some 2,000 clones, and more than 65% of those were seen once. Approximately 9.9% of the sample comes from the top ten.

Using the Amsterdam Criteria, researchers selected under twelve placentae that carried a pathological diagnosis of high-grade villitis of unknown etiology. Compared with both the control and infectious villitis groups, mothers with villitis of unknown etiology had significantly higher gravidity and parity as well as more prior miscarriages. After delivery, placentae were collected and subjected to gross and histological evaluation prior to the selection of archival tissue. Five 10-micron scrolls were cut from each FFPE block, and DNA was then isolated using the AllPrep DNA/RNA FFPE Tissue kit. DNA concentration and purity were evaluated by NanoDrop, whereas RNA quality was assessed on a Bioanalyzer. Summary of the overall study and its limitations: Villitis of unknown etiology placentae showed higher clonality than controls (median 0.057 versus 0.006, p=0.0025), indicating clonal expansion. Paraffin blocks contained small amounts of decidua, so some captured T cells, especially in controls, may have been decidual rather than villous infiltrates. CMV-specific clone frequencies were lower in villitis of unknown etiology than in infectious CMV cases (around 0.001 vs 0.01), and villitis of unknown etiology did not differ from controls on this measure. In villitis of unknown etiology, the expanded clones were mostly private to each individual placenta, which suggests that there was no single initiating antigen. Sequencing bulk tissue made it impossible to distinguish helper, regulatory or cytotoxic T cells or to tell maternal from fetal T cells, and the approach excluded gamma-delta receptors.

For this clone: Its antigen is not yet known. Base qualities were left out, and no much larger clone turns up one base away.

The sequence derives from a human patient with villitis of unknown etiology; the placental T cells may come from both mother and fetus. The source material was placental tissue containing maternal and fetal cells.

This receptor has the CDR3 CASSHRQGAGYNEQFF. The DNA is TGTGCCAGCAGTCATCGACAGGGGGCAGGGTACAATGAGCAGTTCTTC. The rearranged segments are TRBV6-2 or TRBV6-3 and TRBJ2-1; 10 nucleotides in the junction match TRBD1. The germline V gene provides CDR1 MNHEY and CDR2 SVGEGT. For this chain, trimming is 5 bases at the V end and 4 bases at the J end, and the number of junction bases without a gene match is 8. The CDR3 runs 16 amino acids, cysteine and phenylalanine included. Only the CDR3 part of the read is kept: 48 bases, read in frame from the first base.